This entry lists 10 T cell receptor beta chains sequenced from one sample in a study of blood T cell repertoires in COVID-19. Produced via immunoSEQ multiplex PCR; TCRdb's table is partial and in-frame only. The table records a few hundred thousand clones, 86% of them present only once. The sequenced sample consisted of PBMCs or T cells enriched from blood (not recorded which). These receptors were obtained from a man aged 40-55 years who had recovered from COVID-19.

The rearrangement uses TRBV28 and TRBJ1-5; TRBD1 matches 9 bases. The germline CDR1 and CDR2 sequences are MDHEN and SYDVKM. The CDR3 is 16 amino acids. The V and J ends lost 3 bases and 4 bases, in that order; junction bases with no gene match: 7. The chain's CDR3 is CASSLAGTGPNQPQHF. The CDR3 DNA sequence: TGTGCCAGCAGTTTGGCTGGGACAGGGCCTAATCAGCCCCAGCATTTT.

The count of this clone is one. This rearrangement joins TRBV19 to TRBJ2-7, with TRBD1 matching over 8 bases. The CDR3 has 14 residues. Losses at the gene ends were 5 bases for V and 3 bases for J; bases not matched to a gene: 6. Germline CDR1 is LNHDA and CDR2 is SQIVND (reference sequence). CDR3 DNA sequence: TGTGCCAGTAGTCTCGACAGGGGCAGCTACGAGCAGTACTTC. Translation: CASSLDRGSYEQYF.

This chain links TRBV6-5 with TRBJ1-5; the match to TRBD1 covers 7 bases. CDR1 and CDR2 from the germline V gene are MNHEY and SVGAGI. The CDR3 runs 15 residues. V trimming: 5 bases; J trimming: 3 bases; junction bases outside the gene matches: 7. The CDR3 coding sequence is TGTGCCAGCAGTACAGGGGTGAGGGCCAATCAGCCCCAGCATTTT. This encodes CASSTGVRANQPQHF.

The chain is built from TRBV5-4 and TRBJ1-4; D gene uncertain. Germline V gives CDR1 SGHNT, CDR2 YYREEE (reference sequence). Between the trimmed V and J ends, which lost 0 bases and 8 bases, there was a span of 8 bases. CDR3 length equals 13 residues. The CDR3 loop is CASSLAQEEKLFF. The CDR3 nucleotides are TGTGCCAGCAGCTTGGCGCAGGAAGAAAAACTGTTTTTT. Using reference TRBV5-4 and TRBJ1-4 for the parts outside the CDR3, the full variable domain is ETGVTQSPTHLIKTRGQQVTLRCSSQSGHNTVSWYQQALGQGPQFIFQYYREEENGRGNFPPRFSGLQFPNYSSELNVNALELDDSALYLCASSLAQEEKLFFGSGTQLSVL.

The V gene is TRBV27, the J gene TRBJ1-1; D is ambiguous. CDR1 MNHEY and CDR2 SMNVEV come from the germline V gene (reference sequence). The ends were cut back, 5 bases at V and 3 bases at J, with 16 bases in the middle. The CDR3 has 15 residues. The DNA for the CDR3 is TGTGCCAGCAGTCCCGCGGGAGGCCCGGACACTGAAGCTTTCTTT. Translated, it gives CASSPAGGPDTEAFF.

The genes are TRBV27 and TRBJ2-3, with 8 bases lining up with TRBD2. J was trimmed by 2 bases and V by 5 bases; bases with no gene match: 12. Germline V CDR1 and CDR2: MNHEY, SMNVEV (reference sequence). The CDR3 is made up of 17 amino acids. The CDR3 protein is CASSRLGLALSTDTQYF. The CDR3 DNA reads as TGTGCCAGCAGTCGTTTAGGACTAGCCCTTTCCACAGATACGCAGTATTTT.

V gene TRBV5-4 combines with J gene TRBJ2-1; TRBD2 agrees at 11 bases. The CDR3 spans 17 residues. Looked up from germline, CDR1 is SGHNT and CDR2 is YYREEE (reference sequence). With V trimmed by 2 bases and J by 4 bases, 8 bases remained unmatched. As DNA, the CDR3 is TGTGCCAGCAGCTTATCCCCGGGGACTAGCGGTTACAATGAGCAGTTCTTC. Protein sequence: CASSLSPGTSGYNEQFF.

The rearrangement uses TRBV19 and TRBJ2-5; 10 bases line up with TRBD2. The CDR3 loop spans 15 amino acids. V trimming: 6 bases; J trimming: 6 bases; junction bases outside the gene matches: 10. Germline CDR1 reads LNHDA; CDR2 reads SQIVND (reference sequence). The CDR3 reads CASRPLAGEEKTQYF. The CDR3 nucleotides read TGTGCCAGTAGGCCTCTAGCGGGGGAAGAGAAGACCCAGTACTTC.

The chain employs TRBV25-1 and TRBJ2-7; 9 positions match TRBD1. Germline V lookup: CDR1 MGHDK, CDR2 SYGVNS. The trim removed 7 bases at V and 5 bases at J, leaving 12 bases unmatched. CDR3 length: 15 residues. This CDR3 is CASNPTGTGFHEQYF. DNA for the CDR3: TGTGCCAGCAATCCTACCGGGACAGGGTTCCACGAGCAGTACTTC.

The CDR3 spells CASSQDLGGVYNEQFF. The CDR3 DNA reads TGTGCCAGCAGCCAAGATCTAGGAGGGGTCTACAATGAGCAGTTCTTC. This chain links TRBV3-1 (or the pseudogene TRBV3-2) with TRBJ2-1, with D tentatively TRBD2 (6 bases). Trimming pared 0 bases from V and 3 bases from J, leaving 12 bases between. CDR3 length equals 16 residues. The germline V gene has CDR1 LGHDT and CDR2 YNNKEL (reference sequence).